This record looks at one T cell receptor (beta chain) sequence and its context. Its antigen is currently unknown. PCR primers comprised 60 Vbeta and 13 Jbeta primers. Sequenced by immunoSEQ multiplex PCR; TCRdb stores in-frame clones only, minus some. The table includes under 200,000 clones, about 59% detected once. Deletions cut 7 bases from V and 5 bases from J, with 17 bases between. Per the germline V gene, CDR1 is MNHNS and CDR2 is SASEGT. The CDR3 is made up of 15 amino acids. This sample was taken from a study of cytomegalovirus exposure and HLA in healthy donors. General study results and limits: Some V segments (TRBV6-2 and TRBV6-3 among them) were excluded as indistinguishable. Immune exposure information comprised only CMV serostatus. A missense variant in DCLRE1C was later tied to TCR beta V- and J-gene trimming.

V usage is TRBV6-1 and J usage is TRBJ2-2; perhaps TRBD1 as D (6 bases). This receptor was taken from a man aged 35 to 55 in good health and CMV-seronegative. Material for sequencing was PBMCs. CDR3 DNA: TGTGCCAGCATTAGGAGCCAGGGGATAACCGGGGAGCTGTTTTTT. This codes for CASIRSQGITGELFF.